The 30 T cell receptor beta chains given below trace back to one sample, sequenced in a study of blood T cells in healthy people across ages. Alongside a J-beta primer mix, a sample-barcoded 5' primer served in a second PCR lasting roughly 7 to 11 cycles. TCRdb processed the 5' RACE reads anew with MiXCR; each CDR3 protein has one entry. The sample lists hundreds of thousands of distinct CDR3 sequences, roughly 50% seen once, with around 32% in the top ten. Material for sequencing was blood. The receptors stem from a woman aged 55 to 70 in good health.

V and J are TRBV28 and TRBJ1-2; 10 nucleotides match TRBD1. The CDR3 totals 14 residues. The germline V gene has CDR1 MDHEN and CDR2 SYDVKM. Unmatched junction bases numbered 6, after V lost 6 bases and J lost 5 bases. For the CDR3, the DNA is TGTGCCAGCAGCCCGAGACAGGGGGCTTATGGCTACACCTTC. Protein product: CASSPRQGAYGYTF.

The rearrangement joins TRBV6-1 to TRBJ2-3; the D gene is possibly TRBD2 (5 bases). Trimming stripped 7 bases from V and 2 bases from J, with 22 bases between. Per germline, CDR1 MNHNS and CDR2 SASEGT. This CDR3 has 17 residues. The CDR3 sequence is CASTQIQSAGNTDTQYF. Here the CDR3 DNA reads TGTGCCAGCACCCAAATACAGAGCGCGGGTAACACAGATACGCAGTATTTT.

J is TRBJ2-3 and V is TRBV20-1; D is undetermined. This CDR3 is 13 amino acids long. Germline lookup yields CDR1 DFQATT and CDR2 SNEGSKA (reference sequence). The CDR3 protein is CSEAKRGPDTQYF. The CDR3 region has the DNA TGCAGCGAGGCCAAACGAGGACCAGATACGCAGTATTTT.

The chain is built from TRBV9 and TRBJ2-5; D gene uncertain. The V and J ends lost 0 bases and 11 bases respectively, with 17 bases between them. CDR1 and CDR2 (germline): SGDLS, YYNGEE. CDR3 length: 14 amino acids. CDR3 sequence reads: CASSVGTLPNEQYF. The CDR3 DNA follows: TGTGCCAGCAGCGTAGGCACTTTGCCCAATGAGCAGTACTTC.

This clonotype was detected only a few times. The rearrangement joins TRBV5-1 to TRBJ2-3; D may correspond to TRBD1 or TRBD2 (5 bases each). Trimming took off 4 bases at V and 4 bases at J, with 13 bases between the two ends. Germline V gene lookup returns CDR1 SGHRS and CDR2 YFSETQ. The CDR3 has 14 residues. CDR3 sequence: CASSLRDRADTQYF. CDR3 coding DNA: TGCGCCAGCAGCCTACGGGACCGTGCAGATACGCAGTATTTT.

The gene calls are TRBV12-3 or TRBV12-4 and TRBJ1-1, with D possibly matching TRBD1 (5 bases). Trimming stripped 3 bases from V and 1 base from J, with 12 bases between. The CDR3 length is 15 residues. The CDR3 nucleotides are TGTGCCAGCAGTTTTGAGACAGCGAAGAACACTGAAGCTTTCTTT. It specifies CASSFETAKNTEAFF.

This clonotype was seen only once. The chain recombines TRBV9 with TRBJ2-5, with 8 bases identical to TRBD1. Germline loops: CDR1 SGDLS, CDR2 YYNGEE. V shed 0 bases and J 11 bases; nucleotides not matched to a gene: 12. The CDR3 runs 15 residues. The CDR3 nucleotides are TGTGCCAGCAGCGTAGGACAGGGGTTGGGCGATGAGCAGTACTTC. It yields the protein CASSVGQGLGDEQYF.

The V and J genes are TRBV6-5 and TRBJ2-1; 8 positions match TRBD2. The J segment lost 0 bases and the V segment lost 7 bases, leaving 8 bases of the junction unmatched. This CDR3 spans 16 amino acids. Germline-derived CDR1 and CDR2 are MNHEY and SVGAGI. CDR3 loop: CASKRSGASSYNEQFF. The CDR3, as DNA: TGTGCCAGCAAGCGTAGCGGGGCAAGCTCCTACAATGAGCAGTTCTTC.

The rearrangement links TRBV6-1 to TRBJ2-7, with D possibly matching TRBD1 (5 bases). The CDR3 is 13 residues long. V lost 6 bases to trimming and J lost 3 bases, with 12 bases between them. Germline loops: CDR1 MNHNS, CDR2 SASEGT. CDR3 nucleotides: TGTGCCAGCAGCCGAGCAGGGAACTACGAGCAGTACTTC. Its translation: CASSRAGNYEQYF.

The genes are TRBV20-1 and TRBJ1-4; D not certain. The ends were cut back, 4 bases at V and 0 bases at J, with 9 bases in the middle. The CDR3 extends over 14 amino acids. The germline gives CDR1 DFQATT, CDR2 SNEGSKA (reference sequence). CDR3 bases: TGCAGTGCTAATCCGCAGGCAACTAATGAAAAACTGTTTTTT. This codes for CSANPQATNEKLFF.

This clonotype appeared a few times. The V and J genes are TRBV5-1 and TRBJ1-2; 8 nucleotides line up with TRBD1. The CDR3 contains 14 residues. Germline V gene data show CDR1 as SGHRS and CDR2 as YFSETQ. The V and J ends lost 1 base and 7 bases, in that order; junction bases with no gene match: 6. The CDR3 sequence is CASSLMDRVGGYTF. In nucleotides, the CDR3 is TGCGCCAGCAGCTTGATGGACAGGGTTGGTGGCTACACCTTC.

This clonotype showed up just a few times. The chain recombines TRBV20-1 with TRBJ2-7; D is possibly TRBD2 (6 bases). Germline CDR1 and CDR2: DFQATT and SNEGSKA (reference sequence). CDR3 length equals 13 residues. Trimming cost V 3 bases and J 3 bases, with 12 bases left between them. The CDR3 bases are TGCAGTGCTAGTGCACTAGCCCACTACGAGCAGTACTTC. It specifies CSASALAHYEQYF.

This chain joins TRBV20-1 and TRBJ1-4; D remains unclear. In germline, CDR1 is DFQATT, CDR2 SNEGSKA (reference sequence). This CDR3 has 14 residues. V was clipped by 7 bases and J by 0 bases, with 12 bases between them. CDR3 DNA sequence: TGCAGTGTAGTGACAACATCAACTAATGAAAAACTGTTTTTT. Translation gives CSVVTTSTNEKLFF.

The chain joins TRBV20-1 to TRBJ2-7; weak D call: TRBD1 (5 bases). The CDR3 is made up of 13 amino acids. Germline CDR1 and CDR2: DFQATT and SNEGSKA (reference sequence). The V and J ends lost 6 bases and 3 bases respectively, with 15 bases between them. The CDR3 loop is CSAWTPAIYEQYF. The DNA for the CDR3 is TGCAGTGCCTGGACACCGGCGATCTACGAGCAGTACTTC.

V gene TRBV19 combines with J gene TRBJ2-1, with 11 nucleotides matching TRBD2. This CDR3 is built from 18 residues. Germline loops: CDR1 LNHDA, CDR2 SQIVND (reference sequence). With 7 bases clipped from V and 7 bases from J, the junction kept 18 bases outside the gene matches. In DNA, the CDR3 is TGTGCCAGTACCGCCTATCCGGGGACTAGCGGAAGGGGTAATGAGCAGTTCTTC. Translated, it gives CASTAYPGTSGRGNEQFF.

The chain joins TRBV12-3 or TRBV12-4 to TRBJ1-6, with a possible D match to TRBD1 (6 bases). There are 14 residues in the CDR3. Trimming removed 5 bases at V and 10 bases at J, with 15 bases between. The CDR3 is CASSVGGRGSPLHF. The CDR3 DNA follows: TGTGCCAGCAGTGTAGGGGGGCGCGGATCACCCCTCCACTTT.

The rearrangement links TRBV20-1 to TRBJ2-1; 12 nucleotides agree with TRBD2. The better agreement between TRBJ2-7 and the DNA end casts doubt on the J call. The CDR3 covers 15 residues. Germline values: CDR1 DFQATT, CDR2 SNEGSKA (reference sequence). The CDR3 spells CSADELAGGGNEQYF. The CDR3 DNA sequence: TGCAGTGCTGACGAACTAGCGGGAGGTGGAAATGAGCAGTACTTC.

For the CDR3, the DNA is TGTGCCAGCAGTTACTCCCAGACCCAGTACTTC. Encoded protein: CASSYSQTQYF. The chain has TRBV6-5 and TRBJ2-5; no reliable D call. This CDR3 is 11 amino acids long. Germline V gene sequence: CDR1 MNHEY, CDR2 SVGAGI. Trimming removed 0 bases at V and 6 bases at J, with 2 bases between.

With regard to this clonotype: It may be a read error: a sequence one base away is much more abundant. The rearrangement joins TRBV29-1 to TRBJ2-3; a possible D gene is TRBD2 (6 bases). The CDR3 is made up of 15 amino acids. Germline CDR1 reads SQVTM; CDR2 reads ANQGSEA. V lost 0 bases and J 8 bases, leaving 18 bases between the germline ends. CDR3 region: CSVEDRRGASGTQYF. The CDR3 bases are TGCAGCGTTGAAGATCGGAGGGGCGCATCGGGTACGCAGTATTTT.

In its sample, this clonotype was seen a few times. This chain connects TRBV29-1 to TRBJ1-1, with D possibly matching TRBD1 (5 bases). Trimming took 7 bases from V and 7 from J, leaving 16 bases between them. The CDR3 sequence is 12 residues long. Germline V CDR1 and CDR2: SQVTM, ANQGSEA. The CDR3 nucleotides read TGCAGCGGGGGGGGGTCAGCTCTTGAAGCTTTCTTT. Translating it yields CSGGGSALEAFF.

Only a few counts were recorded for this clonotype. The chain has TRBV7-9 and TRBJ2-7; D is undetermined. V was shortened by 5 bases and J by 0 bases, with 14 bases between the two germline ends. The CDR3 totals 15 residues. Germline CDR1 and CDR2: SEHNR and FQNEAQ (reference sequence). For the CDR3, the DNA is TGTGCCAGCAGCCTCGTCCGGCCTACCTCCTACGAGCAGTACTTC. Translated, it gives CASSLVRPTSYEQYF.

This clonotype was seen more than once but under ten times. This chain joins TRBV3-1 and TRBJ2-7; perhaps D is TRBD1 or TRBD2 (5 bases each). Trimming pared 5 bases from V and 3 bases from J, leaving 11 bases between. The length of the CDR3 is 13 residues. From germline, CDR1 is LGHDT and CDR2 YNNKEL (reference sequence). The CDR3 coding sequence is TGTGCCAGCAGCTTTTGGGACGACTACGAGCAGTACTTC. Protein sequence: CASSFWDDYEQYF.

J is TRBJ2-7 and V is TRBV6-2 or TRBV6-3, with D possibly matching TRBD2 (5 bases). This CDR3 comprises 15 residues. The V end was cut by 8 bases, the J end by 0 bases, with 17 bases between. Germline V gives CDR1 MNHEY, CDR2 SVGEGT. The CDR3, as DNA: TGTGCCAGCGGGCGAGGAGGCTCCAGCTCCTACGAGCAGTACTTC. Encoded protein: CASGRGGSSSYEQYF.

A few counts support this clonotype. The V and J genes are TRBV14 and TRBJ2-5; D perhaps matches TRBD2 (5 bases). The germline V and J ends were trimmed by 6 bases and 0 bases, with 11 bases remaining between them. This CDR3 contains 14 residues. Germline values: CDR1 SGHDN, CDR2 FVKESK. CDR3 in amino acids: CASSRRGYQETQYF. CDR3 in DNA: TGTGCCAGCAGTCGTCGAGGGTACCAAGAGACCCAGTACTTC. The full variable domain, completed using reference TRBV14 and TRBJ2-5, is EAGVTQFPSHSVIEKGQTVTLRCDPISGHDNLYWYRRVMGKEIKFLLHFVKESKQDESGMPNNRFLAERTGGTYSTLKVQPAELEDSGVYFCASSRRGYQETQYFGPGTRLLVL.

Here the CDR3 reads CATSESGAQETQYF. The CDR3 nucleotides read TGTGCCACCAGTGAGAGCGGGGCCCAAGAGACCCAGTACTTC. V is TRBV24-1 and J is TRBJ2-5, with 7 positions matching TRBD2. Per the germline V gene, CDR1 is KGHDR and CDR2 is SFDVKD. This CDR3 has 14 amino acids. Trimming at V came to 4 bases and at J to 1 base, leaving 2 bases not matched to a gene.

This clonotype was counted between two and nine times. V usage is TRBV28 and J usage is TRBJ2-5; D assignment may be TRBD1 or TRBD2 (7 bases each). Trimming shortened V by 2 bases and J by 5 bases, and 27 bases separated the two germline ends. The germline V gene encodes CDR1 MDHEN and CDR2 SYDVKM. The CDR3 totals 19 residues. CDR3 residues: CASSLTYRGTTGVKETQYF. The CDR3 bases are TGTGCCAGCAGTTTAACCTACCGAGGGACTACAGGGGTCAAGGAGACCCAGTACTTC. Full variable domain (remainder filled in from reference TRBV28 and TRBJ2-5): DVKVTQSSRYLVKRTGEKVFLECVQDMDHENMFWYRQDPGLGLRLIYFSYDVKMKEKGDIPEGYSVSREKKERFSLILESASTNQTSMYLCASSLTYRGTTGVKETQYFGPGTRLLVL.

This clonotype was seen a few times. The chain combines TRBV25-1 with TRBJ1-4; perhaps TRBD1 as D (5 bases). Trimming removed 8 bases from V and 0 bases from J, with 10 bases in between. The germline CDR1 and CDR2 sequences are MGHDK and SYGVNS. This CDR3 has 14 residues. The CDR3 region is CASGARSTNEKLFF. For the CDR3, the DNA is TGTGCCAGCGGGGCGCGTTCAACTAATGAAAAACTGTTTTTT. Complete variable domain (other parts from reference TRBV25-1 and TRBJ1-4): EADIYQTPRYLVIGTGKKITLECSQTMGHDKMYWYQQDPGMELHLIHYSYGVNSTEKGDLSSESTVSRIRTEHFPLTLESARPSHTSQYLCASGARSTNEKLFFGSGTQLSVL.

The chain employs TRBV20-1 and TRBJ2-3; D possibly uses TRBD1 or TRBD2 (5 bases each). This CDR3 is built from 15 residues. V was pared by 6 bases and J by 4 bases, with 20 bases between. Germline loops: CDR1 DFQATT, CDR2 SNEGSKA (reference sequence). The CDR3 DNA is TGCAGTGCCCACCGGGACCCACAAGCGCCAGATACGCAGTATTTT. Translation gives CSAHRDPQAPDTQYF.

The chain recombines TRBV6-2 or TRBV6-3 with TRBJ2-5; D not resolved. The DNA end lines up better with TRBJ2-7; the J call may be wrong. Per germline, CDR1 MNHEY and CDR2 SVGEGT. The CDR3 sequence is 13 residues long. The CDR3 region is CASSRPPSYEQYF. In DNA form, the CDR3 reads TGTGCCAGCAGCCGCCCCCCAAGCTACGAGCAGTACTTC.

The chain has TRBV28 and TRBJ2-3; TRBD1 or TRBD2 may be the D gene (5 bases each). The CDR3 has 15 residues. Germline loops: CDR1 MDHEN, CDR2 SYDVKM. Trimming removed 6 bases at V and 0 bases at J, with 13 bases between. CDR3 sequence reads: CASSMTGLSTDTQYF. The CDR3 nucleotides are TGTGCCAGCAGCATGACGGGGCTTAGCACAGATACGCAGTATTTT.